The entry that follows covers one T cell receptor beta chain sequence. The antigen is not known. This specimen includes other DNA sequences encoding the same CDR3. The data are from a study of OX40 agonist ivuxolimab in advanced cancers. Study-level information: It was ivuxolimab, an agonistic anti-OX40 (CD134) antibody, that patients were treated with. Dosing consisted of intravenous ivuxolimab at 0.01 to 10 mg/kg every 2 weeks.

Profiled with immunoSEQ multiplex PCR; TCRdb holds only in-frame clones, not every one. The table includes about 50,000 clones, about 83% detected once. Baseline, cycle 4 day 1, and cycle 7 day 1 were the blood sampling points. Germline CDR1 MDHEN, CDR2 SYDVKM. The CDR3 length is 16 residues. J was trimmed by 3 bases and V by 4 bases; bases with no gene match: 2. Study-wide results and limits: At doses 0.1 to 3.0 mg/kg, CD4+ and CD8+ clones expanded.

Sequenced here: CD4+ or CD8+ T cells sorted from blood, sampled in a trial of the OX40 agonist ivuxolimab. V and J are TRBV28 and TRBJ2-3; 15 bases fit TRBD2. The sequence derives from an adult with an advanced solid tumor such as melanoma, head and neck, liver or kidney cancer. The chain's CDR3 is CASSSGLAGGTDTQYF. DNA of the CDR3: TGTGCCAGCAGTTCGGGACTAGCGGGAGGAACAGATACGCAGTATTTT.